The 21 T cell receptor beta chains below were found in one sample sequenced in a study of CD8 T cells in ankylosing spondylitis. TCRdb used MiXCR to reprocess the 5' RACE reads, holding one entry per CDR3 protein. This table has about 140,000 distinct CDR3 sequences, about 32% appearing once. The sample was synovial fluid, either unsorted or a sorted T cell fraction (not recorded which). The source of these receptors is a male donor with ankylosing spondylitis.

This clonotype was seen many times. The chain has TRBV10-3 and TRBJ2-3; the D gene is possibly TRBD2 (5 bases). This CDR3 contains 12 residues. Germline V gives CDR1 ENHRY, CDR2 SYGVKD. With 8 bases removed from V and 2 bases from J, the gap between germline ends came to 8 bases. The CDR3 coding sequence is TGTGCCATCGGGGAGAACACAGATACGCAGTATTTT. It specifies CAIGENTDTQYF.

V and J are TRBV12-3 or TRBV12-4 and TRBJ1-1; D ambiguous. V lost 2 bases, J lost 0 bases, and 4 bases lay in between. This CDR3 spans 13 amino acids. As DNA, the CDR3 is TGTGCCAGCAGTTTAAGAATGAACACTGAAGCTTTCTTT. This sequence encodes CASSLRMNTEAFF.

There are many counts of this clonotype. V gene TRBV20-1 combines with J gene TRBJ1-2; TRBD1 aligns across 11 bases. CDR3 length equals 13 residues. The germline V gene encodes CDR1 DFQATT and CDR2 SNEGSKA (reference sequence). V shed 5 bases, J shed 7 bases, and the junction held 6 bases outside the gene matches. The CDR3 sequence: CSAGGQGAVGYTF. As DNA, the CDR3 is TGCAGTGCTGGTGGACAGGGGGCGGTTGGCTACACCTTC.

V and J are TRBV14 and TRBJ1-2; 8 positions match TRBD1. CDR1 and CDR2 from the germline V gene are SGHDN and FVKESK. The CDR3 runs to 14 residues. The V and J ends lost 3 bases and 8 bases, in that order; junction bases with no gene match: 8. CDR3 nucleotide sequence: TGTGCCAGCAGCCAGCTGGACAGGGCTCGCGGCTACACCTTC. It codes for CASSQLDRARGYTF.

The CDR3 DNA is TGTGCCAGCAGTTCCACCGGGACCCCCAGGGACAATGAGCAGTTCTTC. The encoded protein is CASSSTGTPRDNEQFF. The V gene is TRBV27, the J gene TRBJ2-1; TRBD1 or TRBD2 may be the D gene (5 bases each). V lost 4 bases, J lost 5 bases, and 18 bases lay in between. CDR3 size: 16 residues. Germline V lookup: CDR1 MNHEY, CDR2 SMNVEV (reference sequence).

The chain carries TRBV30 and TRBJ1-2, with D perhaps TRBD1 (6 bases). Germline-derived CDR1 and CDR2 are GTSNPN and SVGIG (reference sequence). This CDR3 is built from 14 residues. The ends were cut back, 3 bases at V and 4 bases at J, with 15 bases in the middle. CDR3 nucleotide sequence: TGTGCCTGGAGCCCCGGGCAGGGGCGCTATGGCTACACCTTC. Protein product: CAWSPGQGRYGYTF.

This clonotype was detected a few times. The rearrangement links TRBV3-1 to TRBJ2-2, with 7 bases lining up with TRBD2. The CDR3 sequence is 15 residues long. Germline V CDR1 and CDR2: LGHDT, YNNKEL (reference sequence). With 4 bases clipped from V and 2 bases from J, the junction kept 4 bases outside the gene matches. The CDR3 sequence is CASSREGLNTGELFF. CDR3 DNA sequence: TGTGCCAGCAGCCGGGAGGGGCTTAACACCGGGGAGCTGTTTTTT.

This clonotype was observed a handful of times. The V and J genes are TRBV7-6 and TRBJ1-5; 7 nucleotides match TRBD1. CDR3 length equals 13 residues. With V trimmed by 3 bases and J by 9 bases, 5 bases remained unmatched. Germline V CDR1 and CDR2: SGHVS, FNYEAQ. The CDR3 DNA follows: TGTGCCAGCAGCTTCCGACAGGGCTCGCCCCAGCATTTT. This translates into CASSFRQGSPQHF.

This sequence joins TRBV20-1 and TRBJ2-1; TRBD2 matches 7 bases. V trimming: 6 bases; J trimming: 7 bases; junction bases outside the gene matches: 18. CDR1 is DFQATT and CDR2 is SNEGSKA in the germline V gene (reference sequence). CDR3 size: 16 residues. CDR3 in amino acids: CSAIDRQRGAGNEQFF. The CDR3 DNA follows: TGCAGTGCAATCGACCGACAGCGGGGTGCGGGGAATGAGCAGTTCTTC.

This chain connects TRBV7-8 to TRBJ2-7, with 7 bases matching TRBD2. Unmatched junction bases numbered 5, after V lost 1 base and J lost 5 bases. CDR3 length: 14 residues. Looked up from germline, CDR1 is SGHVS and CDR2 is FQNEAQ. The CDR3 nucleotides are TGTGCCAGCAGCTTAGAGCGGGGTCACCACGAGCAGTACTTC. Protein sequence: CASSLERGHHEQYF.

The CDR3: CASSPFKLSGETQYF. The CDR3 DNA sequence: TGTGCCAGCAGCCCCTTCAAACTAAGTGGAGAGACCCAGTACTTC. This chain connects TRBV9 to TRBJ2-5; D call uncertain. The CDR3 runs 15 residues. The V gene lost 4 bases and the J gene lost 4 bases, with 17 bases spanning the gap. CDR1 is SGDLS and CDR2 is YYNGEE in the germline V gene.

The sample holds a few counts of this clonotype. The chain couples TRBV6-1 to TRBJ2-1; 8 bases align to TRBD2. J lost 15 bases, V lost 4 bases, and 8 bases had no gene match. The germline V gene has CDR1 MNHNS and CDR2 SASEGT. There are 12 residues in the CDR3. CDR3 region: CASSAFGTSLFF. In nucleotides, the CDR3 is TGTGCCAGCAGTGCATTCGGGACTAGTTTGTTCTTC.

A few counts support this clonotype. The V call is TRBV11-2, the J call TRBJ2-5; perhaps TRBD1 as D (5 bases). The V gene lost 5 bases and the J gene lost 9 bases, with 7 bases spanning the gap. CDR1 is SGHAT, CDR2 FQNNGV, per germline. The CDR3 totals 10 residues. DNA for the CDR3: TGTGCCAGCAGCGGCAGGGCCCAGTACTTC. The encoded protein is CASSGRAQYF. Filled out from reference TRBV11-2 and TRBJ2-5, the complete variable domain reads EAGVAQSPRYKIIEKRQSVAFWCNPISGHATLYWYQQILGQGPKLLIQFQNNGVVDDSQLPKDRFSAERLKGVDSTLKIQPAKLEDSAVYLCASSGRAQYFGPGTRLLVL.

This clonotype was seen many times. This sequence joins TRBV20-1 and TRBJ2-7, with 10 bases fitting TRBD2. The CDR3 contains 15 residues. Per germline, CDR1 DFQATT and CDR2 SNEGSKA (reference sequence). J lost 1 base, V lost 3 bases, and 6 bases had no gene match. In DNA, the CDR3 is TGCAGTGCTAGGGTAGCGGGAGGCCAGTCCTACGAGCAGTACTTC. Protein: CSARVAGGQSYEQYF.

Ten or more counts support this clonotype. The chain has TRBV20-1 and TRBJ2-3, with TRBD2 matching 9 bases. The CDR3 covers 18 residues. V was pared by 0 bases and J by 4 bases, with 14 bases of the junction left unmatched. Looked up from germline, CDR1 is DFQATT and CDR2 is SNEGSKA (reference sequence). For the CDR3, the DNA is TGCAGTGCTAGAGATGTGCGAAGTGCGCGGGGGGGCCCAGATACGCAGTATTTT. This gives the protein CSARDVRSARGGPDTQYF.

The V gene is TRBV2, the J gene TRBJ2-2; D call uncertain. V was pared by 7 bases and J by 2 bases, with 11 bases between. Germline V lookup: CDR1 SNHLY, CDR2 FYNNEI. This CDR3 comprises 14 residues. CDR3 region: CASMGSSNTGELFF. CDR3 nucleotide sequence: TGTGCCAGCATGGGTTCGAGCAACACCGGGGAGCTGTTTTTT.

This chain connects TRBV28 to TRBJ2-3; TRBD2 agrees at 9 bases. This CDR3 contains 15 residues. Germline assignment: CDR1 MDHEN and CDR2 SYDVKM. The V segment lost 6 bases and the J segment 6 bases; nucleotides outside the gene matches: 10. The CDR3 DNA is TGTGCCAGCAGCACCAGGCGGGAGGGGTCGGATACGCAGTATTTT. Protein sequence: CASSTRREGSDTQYF.

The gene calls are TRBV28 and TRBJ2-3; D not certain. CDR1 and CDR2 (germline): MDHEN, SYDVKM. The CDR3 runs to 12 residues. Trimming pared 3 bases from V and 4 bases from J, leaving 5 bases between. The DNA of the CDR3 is TGTGCCAGCAGTTTTGATGCAGATACGCAGTATTTT. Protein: CASSFDADTQYF.

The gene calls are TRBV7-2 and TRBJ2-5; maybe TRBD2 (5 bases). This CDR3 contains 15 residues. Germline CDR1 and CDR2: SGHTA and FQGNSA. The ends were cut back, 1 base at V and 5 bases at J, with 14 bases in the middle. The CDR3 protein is CASSLGRSMTETQYF. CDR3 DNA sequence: TGTGCCAGCAGCTTAGGGAGGAGTATGACGGAGACCCAGTACTTC.

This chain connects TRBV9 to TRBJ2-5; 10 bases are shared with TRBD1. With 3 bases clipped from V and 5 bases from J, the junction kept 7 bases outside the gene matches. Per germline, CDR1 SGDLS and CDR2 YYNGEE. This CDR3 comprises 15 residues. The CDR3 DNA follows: TGTGCCAGCAGCGCTTCCGGGACAGGGGATGAGACCCAGTACTTC. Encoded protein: CASSASGTGDETQYF. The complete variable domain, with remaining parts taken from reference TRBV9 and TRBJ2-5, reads DSGVTQTPKHLITATGQRVTLRCSPRSGDLSVYWYQQSLDQGLQFLIQYYNGEERAKGNILERFSAQQFPDLHSELNLSSLELGDSALYFCASSASGTGDETQYFGPGTRLLVL.

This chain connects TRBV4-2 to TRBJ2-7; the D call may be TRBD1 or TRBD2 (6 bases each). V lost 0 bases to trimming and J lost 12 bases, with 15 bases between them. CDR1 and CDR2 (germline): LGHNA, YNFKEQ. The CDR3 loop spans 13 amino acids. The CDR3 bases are TGTGCCAGCAGCCAAGATCTCGGGGGCCGTGGGTACTTC. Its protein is CASSQDLGGRGYF.